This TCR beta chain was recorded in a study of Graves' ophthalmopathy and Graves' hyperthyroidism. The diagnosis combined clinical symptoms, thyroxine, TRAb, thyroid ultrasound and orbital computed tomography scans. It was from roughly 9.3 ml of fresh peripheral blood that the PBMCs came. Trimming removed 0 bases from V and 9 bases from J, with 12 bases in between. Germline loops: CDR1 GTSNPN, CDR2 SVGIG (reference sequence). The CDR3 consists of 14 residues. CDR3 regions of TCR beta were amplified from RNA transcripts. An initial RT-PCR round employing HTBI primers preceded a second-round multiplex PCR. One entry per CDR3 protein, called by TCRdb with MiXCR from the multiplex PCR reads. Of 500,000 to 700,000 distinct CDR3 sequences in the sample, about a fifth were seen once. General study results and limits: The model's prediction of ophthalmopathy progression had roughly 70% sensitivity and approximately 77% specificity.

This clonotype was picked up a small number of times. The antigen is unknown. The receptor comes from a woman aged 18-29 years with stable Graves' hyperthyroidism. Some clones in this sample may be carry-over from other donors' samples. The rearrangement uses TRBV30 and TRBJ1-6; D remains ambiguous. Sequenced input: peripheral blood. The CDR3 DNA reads TGTGCCTGGAGTGTTGAACAGAAGACTTCACCCCTCCACTTT. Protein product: CAWSVEQKTSPLHF.